One T cell receptor (beta chain) is described in this entry. The sample comes from a study of blood T cell repertoires in COVID-19. V lost 8 bases and J lost 4; bases outside the gene matches: 2. Germline V gene data show CDR1 as SGHTA and CDR2 as FQGNSA. The CDR3 is 13 residues long. TCRdb's table, derived via immunoSEQ multiplex PCR, lists solely in-frame clones and lacks some. The data contain roughly 340,000 clones, 87% of them singletons. Recruited during active infection, patients (from Seattle) were subsequently followed longitudinally. The TCR originated in a woman in her forties or fifties with COVID-19, enrolled during active disease. What was sequenced was peripheral blood. This chain joins TRBV7-2 and TRBJ2-1; 10 bases align to TRBD1. CDR3 DNA: TGTGCCAGCGCGGGACAGGGGTACAATGAGCAGTTCTTC. It yields the protein CASAGQGYNEQFF. The full variable domain, rest sourced from reference TRBV7-2 and TRBJ2-1, is GAGVSQSPSNKVTEKGKDVELRCDPISGHTALYWYRQSLGQGLEFLIYFQGNSAPDKSGLPSDRFSAERTGGSVSTLTIQRTQQEDSAVYLCASAGQGYNEQFFGPGTRLTVL.